This TCR beta chain was observed in a study of T cells in Graves' hyperthyroidism and ophthalmopathy. Broader study findings: Most clonotypes expanded in the thyroid (above 0.001) were also present in blood. From stable hyperthyroidism, ophthalmopathy was separated by a 13 V-J model.

Amplified regions were TCR beta CDR3 sequences from RNA transcripts. First-round RT-PCR targeting the TCR CDR3 was performed with the HTBI primer set. TCRdb re-called the multiplex PCR reads with MiXCR, one entry per CDR3 protein. The sample contains 660,000 or so distinct CDR3 sequences, 45% of which appear only once. Notes on this clonotype: Its antigen is not known.

This CDR3 is 16 amino acids long. V lost 4 bases to trimming and J lost 2 bases, with 17 bases between them. CDR1 and CDR2 (germline): ENHRY, SYGVKD. This receptor was identified in an adult man with Graves' disease, either hyperthyroidism or ophthalmopathy (not recorded which). The J gene is TRBJ1-2, the V gene TRBV10-3; no reliable D call. Source material: peripheral blood or thyroid tissue (not recorded which). The CDR3 region has the DNA TGTGCCATCAGTGCTCCGTGGCCCCGAGGGAACTATGGCTACACCTTC. This sequence encodes CAISAPWPRGNYGYTF.